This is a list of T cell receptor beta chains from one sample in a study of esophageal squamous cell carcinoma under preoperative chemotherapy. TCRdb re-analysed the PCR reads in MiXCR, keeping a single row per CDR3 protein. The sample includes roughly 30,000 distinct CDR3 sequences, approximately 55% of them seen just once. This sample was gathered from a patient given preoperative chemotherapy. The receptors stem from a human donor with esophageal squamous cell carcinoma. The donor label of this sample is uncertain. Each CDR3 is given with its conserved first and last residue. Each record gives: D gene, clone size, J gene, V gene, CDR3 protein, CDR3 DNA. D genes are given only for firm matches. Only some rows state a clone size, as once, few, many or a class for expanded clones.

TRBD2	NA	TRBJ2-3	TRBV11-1	CASGGTRGGGQDTQYF	TGTGCCAGCGGGGGGACTAGGGGGGGGGGCCAAGATACGCAGTACTTT
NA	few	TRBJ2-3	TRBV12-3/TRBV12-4	CASSTTGVGAKDIQYF	TGTGCCAGCAGTACTACGGGCGTGGGGGCCAAAGACATTCAGTATTTT
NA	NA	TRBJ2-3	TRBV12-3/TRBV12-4	CAGSGGPTTETQYF	TGTGCCGGCAGTGGGGGGCCCACCACAGAGACGCAGTATTTC
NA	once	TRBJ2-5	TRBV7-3	CASSVRLGGGDGDTQYF	TGTGCCAGCAGCGTGAGACTGGGGGGCGGGGACGGAGATACCCAGTACTTC
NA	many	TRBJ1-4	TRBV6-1	CASSEATNEKLFF	TGTGCCAGCAGTGAGGCAACTAATGAAAAACTGTTTTTT
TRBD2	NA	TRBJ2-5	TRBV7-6	CASGCPLAPATQYF	TGTGCCAGCGGCTGTCCACTAGCGCCAGCGACCCAGTACTTC
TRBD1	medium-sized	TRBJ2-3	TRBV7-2	CASSLGTGHTDTQYF	TGTGCCAGCAGCTTAGGGACAGGGCACACAGATACGCAGTATTTT
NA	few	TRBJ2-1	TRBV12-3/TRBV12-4	CASSMRGTAEQFF	TGTGCCAGCAGTATGAGAGGGACGGCTGAGCAGTTCTTC
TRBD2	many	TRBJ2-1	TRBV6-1	CASSRLAGNNEQFF	TGTGCCAGCAGTAGACTAGCGGGGAACAATGAGCAGTTCTTC
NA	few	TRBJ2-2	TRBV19	CASSSPQLWGGELFF	TGTGCCAGTAGTAGTCCCCAGTTGTGGGGTGGGGAGCTGTTTTTT